The entry below describes one TCR beta chain. Its cognate antigen is unknown. Data came from immunoSEQ multiplex PCR; TCRdb stores just in-frame clones and leaves some out. The repertoire has fewer than 130,000 clones, approximately 90% of them found once; the top ten carry around 0.27%. V was pared by 2 bases and J by 5 bases, with 13 bases between. Germline V lookup: CDR1 MNHNS, CDR2 SASEGT. The CDR3 length is 15 residues. The data originate from a study of OX40 agonist ivuxolimab in advanced cancers. Study context: Partial responses were seen in three patients, one with hepatocellular carcinoma and two with cutaneous melanoma. General study findings and limits: The CD4+ and CD8+ T cells in the blood had expanded clonally by week 6 at 0.1 to 3.0 mg/kg. Expanded peripheral T cell antigen specificity was not determined.

The gene calls are TRBV6-1 and TRBJ1-5, with D possibly TRBD1 on 5 matching bases. The sequencing here drew on CD4+ or CD8+ T cells sorted from blood, taken in a trial of the OX40 agonist ivuxolimab. The receptor was isolated from an adult with an advanced solid tumor such as melanoma, head and neck, liver or kidney cancer. CDR3 DNA: TGTGCCAGCAGTGAAAGTGTAGGGGCTGATCAGCCCCAGCATTTT. As protein: CASSESVGADQPQHF.